These 9 T cell receptor beta chains were sequenced from one sample in a study of Tregs in tolerant kidney transplant recipients. This table comes from immunoSEQ multiplex PCR, and its TCRdb copy is limited to in-frame clones, with some not included. The sample shows about 52,000 clones, over 80% of them seen only once. The nonmyeloablative bone marrow transplants came from related graft donors, with transient mixed chimerism. The sample consisted of CD8+ T cells from blood (PBMCs), taken 24 months after the transplant. These receptor sequences come from a human patient who received a combined kidney and bone marrow transplant. Some T cells here may be from the graft donor.

The chain joins TRBV7-2 to TRBJ2-7, with a weak D call TRBD1 (5 bases). In germline, CDR1 is SGHTA, CDR2 FQGNSA. The V and J ends lost 5 bases and 2 bases respectively, with 13 bases between them. This CDR3 region has 14 residues. CDR3 region: CASSDKGHAYEQYF. DNA for the CDR3: TGTGCCAGCAGCGATAAAGGACATGCCTACGAGCAGTACTTC.

This rearrangement joins TRBV19 to TRBJ2-2, with TRBD2 matching over 9 bases. This CDR3 is built from 16 residues. Germline assignment: CDR1 LNHDA and CDR2 SQIVND (reference sequence). The trim removed 0 bases at V and 3 bases at J, leaving 2 bases unmatched. The CDR3 bases are TGTGCCAGTAGTATAGAAGGGACTAGCTACACCGGGGAGCTGTTTTTT. Its translation is CASSIEGTSYTGELFF.

V usage is TRBV5-6 and J usage is TRBJ2-5; 8 nucleotides align to TRBD1. V trimming: 2 bases; J trimming: 5 bases; junction bases outside the gene matches: 5. CDR3 size: 14 residues. The germline CDR1 and CDR2 sequences are SGHDT and YYEEEE. In DNA, the CDR3 is TGTGCCAGCAGCTTTGGCAGGGGGCGGGAGACCCAGTACTTC. It translates to CASSFGRGRETQYF.

V gene TRBV7-6 combines with J gene TRBJ2-2, with D unclear. V lost 5 bases, J lost 4 bases, and 20 bases lay in between. CDR3 size: 17 residues. The germline V gene has CDR1 SGHVS and CDR2 FNYEAQ. The CDR3 DNA sequence: TGTGCCAGCAGCCCTACCCGCATAGCAACGGCCACCGGGGAGCTGTTTTTT. Residues: CASSPTRIATATGELFF.

The rearrangement joins TRBV9 to TRBJ2-7, with TRBD1 matching 11 bases. Germline lookup yields CDR1 SGDLS and CDR2 YYNGEE. CDR3 size: 15 residues. V dropped 0 bases and J dropped 3; count of bases not matched to a gene: 2. The CDR3: CASSVGGTGGYEQYF. CDR3 nucleotides: TGTGCCAGCAGCGTAGGAGGGACAGGGGGCTACGAGCAGTACTTC.

V is TRBV10-2 and J is TRBJ2-5; D might be TRBD2 (7 bases). The CDR3 has 13 amino acids. Trimming shortened V by 5 bases and J by 5 bases, and 12 bases separated the two germline ends. The V gene's germline CDR1 is WSHSY and CDR2 SAAADI. CDR3 sequence (DNA): TGCGCCAGCAGTTTAGGGGGGGGTGAGACCCAGTACTTC. It encodes CASSLGGGETQYF.

This clone was seen a few times. This chain connects TRBV29-1 to TRBJ2-1; 9 nucleotides agree with TRBD2. The CDR3 runs to 18 residues. Germline V lookup: CDR1 SQVTM, CDR2 ANQGSEA. With V trimmed by 2 bases and J by 0 bases, 11 bases remained unmatched. The CDR3 nucleotides read TGCAGCGTTGAATTTGCTAGCGGGAAACCTTACTCCTACAATGAGCAGTTCTTC. This gives the protein CSVEFASGKPYSYNEQFF.

This sequence joins TRBV7-9 and TRBJ2-2, with 7 bases lining up with TRBD1. Germline V gives CDR1 SEHNR, CDR2 FQNEAQ (reference sequence). The CDR3 totals 13 residues. The J segment lost 6 bases and the V segment lost 4 bases, leaving 2 bases of the junction unmatched. For the CDR3, the DNA is TGTGCCAGCAGCTCGACAGGGCCCGGGGAGCTGTTTTTT. This encodes CASSSTGPGELFF.

A note on this clone: At one boundary the junction diverges from the germline segment, which might be a read error. This chain joins TRBV7-3 and TRBJ2-2, with D perhaps TRBD2 (6 bases). The CDR3 contains 12 residues. Germline V gene data show CDR1 as SGHTA and CDR2 as FQGTGA. CDR3 region: CASSLRAGGLFF. The DNA of the CDR3 is TGTGCCAGCAGCTTAAGGGCCGGGGGGCTGTTTTTT.